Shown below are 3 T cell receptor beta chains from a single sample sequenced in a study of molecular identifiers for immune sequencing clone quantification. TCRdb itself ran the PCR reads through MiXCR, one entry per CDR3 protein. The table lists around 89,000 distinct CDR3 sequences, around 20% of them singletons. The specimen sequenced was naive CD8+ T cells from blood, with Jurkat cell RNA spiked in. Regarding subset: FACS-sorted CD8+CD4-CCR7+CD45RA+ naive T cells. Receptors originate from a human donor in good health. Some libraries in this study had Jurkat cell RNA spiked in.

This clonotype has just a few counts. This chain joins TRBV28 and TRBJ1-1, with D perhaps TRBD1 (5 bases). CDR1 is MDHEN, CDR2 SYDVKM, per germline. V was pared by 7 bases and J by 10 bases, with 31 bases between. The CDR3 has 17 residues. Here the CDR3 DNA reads TGTGCCAGCACCATCCTCCCCGGGGACGGGGCTCTAAATGGAGCTTTCTTT. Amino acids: CASTILPGDGALNGAFF.

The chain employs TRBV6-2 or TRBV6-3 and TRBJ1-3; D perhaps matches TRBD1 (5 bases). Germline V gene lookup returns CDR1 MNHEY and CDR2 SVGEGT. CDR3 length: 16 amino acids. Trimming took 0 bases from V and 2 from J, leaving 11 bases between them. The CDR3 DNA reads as TGTGCCAGCAGTTACTCGACACCAGGGACTGGAAACACCATATATTTT. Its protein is CASSYSTPGTGNTIYF.

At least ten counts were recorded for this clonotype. CDR3 sequence reads: CASSYWEQGSYEQYF. CDR3 DNA: TGTGCCAGCAGTTACTGGGAACAGGGATCCTACGAGCAGTACTTC. The chain couples TRBV6-2 or TRBV6-3 to TRBJ2-7; a possible D gene is TRBD1 (6 bases). V was pared by 1 base and J by 1 base, with 11 bases between. This CDR3 has 15 amino acids. Germline V gene lookup returns CDR1 MNHEY and CDR2 SVGEGT.